This T cell receptor (beta chain) derives from a study of OX40 agonist ivuxolimab in advanced cancers. Study summary: Given to patients was ivuxolimab, an agonistic anti-OX40 (CD134) antibody. Of the participants, over 30% had some prior anti-PD-1, anti-PD-L1 or anti-CTLA-4 therapy, which was allowed.

Study results and limitations: The average count of expanded clones was higher among CD8+ T cells than among CD4+.

The CDR3 consists of 14 residues. Germline-derived CDR1 and CDR2 are MNHNY and SVGAGI (reference sequence). The V end was cut by 2 bases, the J end by 6 bases, with 14 bases between. Sampling of blood occurred at baseline, cycle 4 day 1, and cycle 7 day 1. TCRdb's table, derived via immunoSEQ multiplex PCR, lists solely in-frame clones and lacks some. The repertoire holds 80,000 or so clones, with 84% as singletons. With regard to this clone: What it binds is not known.

The chain recombines TRBV6-6 with TRBJ2-7, with D possibly matching TRBD2 (5 bases). The sample consisted of CD4+ or CD8+ T cells sorted from blood, taken in a trial of the OX40 agonist ivuxolimab. The sequence derives from an adult with an advanced solid tumor such as melanoma, head and neck, liver or kidney cancer. The CDR3 spells CASSYMSLGSEQYF. DNA for the CDR3: TGTGCCAGCAGTTACATGAGCCTAGGGAGCGAGCAGTACTTC.